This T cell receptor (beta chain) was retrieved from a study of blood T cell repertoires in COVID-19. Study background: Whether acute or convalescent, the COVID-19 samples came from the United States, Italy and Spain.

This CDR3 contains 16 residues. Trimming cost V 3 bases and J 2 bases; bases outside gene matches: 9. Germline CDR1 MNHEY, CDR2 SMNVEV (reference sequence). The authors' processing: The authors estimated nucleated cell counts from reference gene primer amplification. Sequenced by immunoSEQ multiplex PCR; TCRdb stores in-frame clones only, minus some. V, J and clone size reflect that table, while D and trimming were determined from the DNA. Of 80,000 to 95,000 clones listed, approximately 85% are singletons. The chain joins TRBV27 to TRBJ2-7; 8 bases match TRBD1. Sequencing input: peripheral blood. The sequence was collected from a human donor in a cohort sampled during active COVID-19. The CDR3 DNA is TGTGCCAGCAGTTTCCGTGCCGGGACAGGACCCTACGAGCAGTACTTC. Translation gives CASSFRAGTGPYEQYF.